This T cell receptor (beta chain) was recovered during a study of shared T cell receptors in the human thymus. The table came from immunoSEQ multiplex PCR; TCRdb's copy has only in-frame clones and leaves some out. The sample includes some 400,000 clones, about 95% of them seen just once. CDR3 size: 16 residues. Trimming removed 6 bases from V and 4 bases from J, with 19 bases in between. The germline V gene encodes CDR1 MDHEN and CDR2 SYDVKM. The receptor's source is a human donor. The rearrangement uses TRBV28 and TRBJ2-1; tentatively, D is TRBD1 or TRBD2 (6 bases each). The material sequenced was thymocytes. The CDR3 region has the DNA TGTGCCAGCAGGGGGATACGGGGGCCGCGGTACAATGAGCAGTTCTTC. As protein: CASRGIRGPRYNEQFF.